This T cell receptor (beta chain) was obtained from a study of shared clonotypes between healthy human individuals. In the study overall: Plates per donor: three CD4 naive, three CD4 memory, two CD8 naive, one CD8 memory.

The protocol was immunoSEQ multiplex PCR, while the TCRdb copy is restricted to in-frame clones and leaves out a portion. The sample lists over a million clones, around 98.5% occurring once. This TCR derives from a man aged 30 to 45 in good health. Sequenced: naive CD4+ T cells sorted from blood. The subset: CD45RA+ positively selected.

The CDR3 DNA reads as TGTGCCAGCAGCTTGGTCGGGACAGGGTCCTACGAGCAGTACTTC. Its translation: CASSLVGTGSYEQYF. The chain has TRBV5-5 and TRBJ2-7, with 9 bases lining up with TRBD1. The V gene end was trimmed by 0 bases and the J gene end by 1 base; junction bases not matched to a gene: 2. Germline V gene sequence: CDR1 SGHKS, CDR2 YYEKEE (reference sequence). This CDR3 has 15 amino acids.